This T cell receptor (beta chain) was sequenced during a study of blood T cell repertoires in COVID-19. Study summary: From the United States, Italy and Spain came samples of acute and convalescent COVID-19.

Germline loops: CDR1 KGHSH, CDR2 LQKENI. This CDR3 spans 15 amino acids. V trimming: 3 bases; J trimming: 3 bases; junction bases outside the gene matches: 6. Cohort placement rested on clinical history that participants reported themselves. Under the authors' procedure: Reference gene primer amplification gave nucleated cell count estimates. Sequenced by immunoSEQ multiplex PCR; TCRdb stores in-frame clones only, minus some. V and J calls and clone size come straight from that table; D and trimming were deduced from the DNA. This table has 130,000 to 150,000 clones, 84% appearing once. This TCR came from a man aged 40-55 years with acute COVID-19. What was sequenced was PBMCs or T cells enriched from blood (not recorded which). The chain has TRBV18 and TRBJ2-7; 9 nucleotides agree with TRBD1. The CDR3 sequence: CASSPGTGPSYEQYF. In nucleotides, the CDR3 is TGTGCCAGCTCACCTGGGACAGGGCCCAGCTACGAGCAGTACTTC.